The rows below give T cell receptor beta chains drawn from one sample of a study of T cells after yellow fever vaccination. TCRdb fed the 5' RACE reads into MiXCR, producing one record per CDR3 protein. The sample carries approximately 600,000 distinct CDR3 sequences, roughly an eighth recorded once. This sample comprised PBMCs, obtained on the day of the yellow fever booster vaccination. These receptor sequences come from a man younger than 45 who received the YFV17D yellow fever vaccine. CDR3s include the opening cysteine and the closing phenylalanine or tryptophan. A D gene is named only where the DNA matches it firmly. The size field is filled for only some rows; it gives once, few, many or a size class.

J: TRBJ2-6; size: NA; D: TRBD1; V: TRBV27; DNA: TGTGCCGGCAGTTCGGGGACAGTCCTCTCTGGGGCCAACGTCCTGACTTTC; CDR3: CAGSSGTVLSGANVLTF
J: TRBJ1-6; size: few; D: TRBD1; V: TRBV4-2; DNA: TGTGCCAGCACCCCGGGACAGGGCTATAATTCACCCCTCCACTTT; CDR3: CASTPGQGYNSPLHF
J: TRBJ2-7; size: many; D: NA; V: TRBV6-5; DNA: TGTGCCAGCAGTTATGGGGACTCCTACGAGCAGTACTTC; CDR3: CASSYGDSYEQYF
J: TRBJ2-2; size: NA; D: NA; V: TRBV12-3/TRBV12-4; DNA: TGTGCCAGCAGTTTAATCGGGGGCGAAACCGGGGAGCTGTTTTTT; CDR3: CASSLIGGETGELFF
J: TRBJ2-2; size: NA; D: NA; V: TRBV20-1; DNA: TGCAGTGCTAGACGGAGGAATGCGAACACCGGGGAGCTGTTTTTT; CDR3: CSARRRNANTGELFF
J: TRBJ2-3; size: many; D: NA; V: TRBV28; DNA: TGTGCCACGGGGACTGGTCGGAGCACAGATACGCAGTATTTT; CDR3: CATGTGRSTDTQYF
J: TRBJ2-1; size: many; D: NA; V: TRBV29-1; DNA: TGCAGCGTTGTTACAGATTCCTACAATGAGCAGTTCTTC; CDR3: CSVVTDSYNEQFF
J: TRBJ2-2; size: NA; D: NA; V: TRBV20-1; DNA: TGCAGTGTTCCCCCCCGGTGGAGTAACACCGGGGAGCTGTTTTTT; CDR3: CSVPPRWSNTGELFF
J: TRBJ1-1; size: few; D: TRBD1; V: TRBV7-6; DNA: TGTGCCAGCAGCTTATCACCCCCCCCGGGACAGGGGGATGTAGACACTGAAGCTTTCTTT; CDR3: CASSLSPPPGQGDVDTEAFF
J: TRBJ2-5; size: NA; D: NA; V: TRBV4-3; DNA: TGCGCCAGCAGCCTAGCAGTGGGGCAGGGGATACAAGAGACCCAGTACTTC; CDR3: CASSLAVGQGIQETQYF
J: TRBJ2-1; size: NA; D: NA; V: TRBV20-1; DNA: TGCAGTGCTAGATCGGCGACTAGGCGAGGGAATGAGCAGTTCTTC; CDR3: CSARSATRRGNEQFF
J: TRBJ2-7; size: NA; D: NA; V: TRBV18; DNA: TGTGCCAGCTCACCACCCGGTCTACCGTTCGAGCAGTACTTC; CDR3: CASSPPGLPFEQYF
J: TRBJ2-7; size: many; D: TRBD1; V: TRBV7-2; DNA: TGTGCCAGCAGCCAGGTACAGGGGACCAACGAGCAGTACTTC; CDR3: CASSQVQGTNEQYF
J: TRBJ2-6; size: NA; D: TRBD1; V: TRBV7-2; DNA: TGTGCCAGCAGCATCAGGGGGCCTGGGGCCAACGTCCTGACTTTC; CDR3: CASSIRGPGANVLTF
J: TRBJ2-3; size: NA; D: NA; V: TRBV2; DNA: TGTGCCAGCAGGCCCACTACGTGGGATACGCAGTATTTT; CDR3: CASRPTTWDTQYF
J: TRBJ1-1; size: few; D: NA; V: TRBV7-9; DNA: TGTGCCAGCAGCTTAGTGAGTGGGAGGGGGACTGAAGCTTTCTTT; CDR3: CASSLVSGRGTEAFF
J: TRBJ2-7; size: NA; D: TRBD2; V: TRBV18; DNA: TGTGCCAGCTCACCGATTCAAGCGGGAGCCAACGAGCAGTACTTC; CDR3: CASSPIQAGANEQYF
J: TRBJ2-6; size: NA; D: TRBD2; V: TRBV10-3; DNA: TGTGCCATCACCGCACTAGCGGGAGATACTGGGGCCAACGTCCTGACTTTC; CDR3: CAITALAGDTGANVLTF
J: TRBJ2-7; size: few; D: TRBD2; V: TRBV7-6; DNA: TGTGCCAGCAGCTTAGGGACTAGCGGGAGCCTCGGGGAGCAGTACTTC; CDR3: CASSLGTSGSLGEQYF
J: TRBJ2-1; size: many; D: TRBD1; V: TRBV5-1; DNA: TGCGCCAGCAGCAACCGACAGGGCTACAATGAGCAGTTCTTC; CDR3: CASSNRQGYNEQFF